Listed below are T cell receptor beta chains from one sample, sequenced in a study of blood T cell repertoires in COVID-19. Sequencing used immunoSEQ multiplex PCR; TCRdb keeps in-frame clones, though not all of them. This table holds about 200,000 clones, 90% to 95% found once. Sequencing input: peripheral blood. Receptors originate from a man aged 25-45 years with COVID-19, enrolled during active disease. CDR3s include the opening cysteine and the closing phenylalanine or tryptophan. The order of the fields is J gene, D gene, V gene, CDR3 length, clone size, CDR3 protein, CDR3 DNA. D genes are given only for firm matches. Rows may omit the clone size; those that give it use once, few, many or a size class.

>TRBJ1-1|NA|TRBV6-5|12|NA
CASSYSGGRAFF
TGTGCCAGCAGTTACTCAGGGGGTAGGGCTTTCTTT
>TRBJ1-2|NA|TRBV20-1|12|few
CSASLVGGGYTF
TGCAGTGCTAGTCTGGTTGGGGGGGGCTACACCTTC
>TRBJ2-5|TRBD1|TRBV6-2/TRBV6-3|14|NA
CASSTGQGRQTQYF
TGTGCCAGCAGCACGGGACAGGGACGGCAGACCCAGTACTTC
>TRBJ1-5|TRBD1|TRBV5-1|15|NA
CASSWGTGGNQPQHF
TGCGCCAGCAGCTGGGGGACAGGGGGTAATCAGCCCCAGCATTTT
>TRBJ2-6|NA|TRBV19|15|NA
CASSRPGAPLYVLTF
TGTGCCAGTAGTCGACCCGGAGCCCCTCTCTACGTCCTGACTTTC
>TRBJ1-3|NA|TRBV2|13|NA
CASSAGSGNTIYF
TGTGCCAGCAGTGCAGGGTCTGGAAACACCATATATTTT
>TRBJ1-6|NA|TRBV6-5|14|NA
CASSYSNSYSPLHF
TGTGCCAGCAGTTACTCGAACAGCTATTCACCCCTCCACTTT
>TRBJ1-2|NA|TRBV30|11|NA
CAWSESYGYTF
TGTGCCTGGAGTGAGAGCTATGGCTACACCTTC
>TRBJ1-2|TRBD1|TRBV9|17|NA
CASSVGPMTGGNYGYTF
TGTGCCAGCAGCGTAGGACCCATGACAGGGGGAAACTATGGCTACACCTTC
>TRBJ2-5|TRBD2|TRBV11-2|16|NA
CASSLVHSGGEETQYF
TGTGCCAGCAGCTTAGTCCATAGCGGGGGAGAAGAGACCCAGTACTTC
>TRBJ1-6|TRBD1|TRBV27|17|NA
CASSSYLTDRNSPPLHF
TGTGCCAGCAGTAGTTACCTAACGGACAGGAATTCGCCACCCCTCCACTTT
>TRBJ1-2|TRBD1|TRBV29-1|16|NA
CSVQNSRQGRDYGYTF
TGCAGCGTTCAAAATTCAAGACAGGGACGGGACTATGGCTACACCTTC
>TRBJ2-3|NA|TRBV5-1|14|NA
CASSLGSSPDTQYF
TGCGCCAGCAGCTTGGGTTCTAGCCCAGATACGCAGTATTTT
>TRBJ2-7|TRBD1|TRBV3-1/TRBV3-2|14|NA
CASSHVDRAHEQYF
TGTGCCAGCAGCCATGTCGACAGGGCCCACGAGCAGTACTTC
>TRBJ1-1|TRBD1|TRBV4-1|17|NA
CASSQPRLQGLNTEAFF
TGCGCCAGCAGCCAACCACGATTACAGGGGCTGAACACTGAAGCTTTCTTT
>TRBJ1-4|NA|TRBV4-1|15|NA
CASSQGQGTNEKLFF
TGCGCCAGCAGCCAAGGTCAGGGAACTAATGAAAAACTGTTTTTT
>TRBJ2-3|NA|TRBV10-3|15|NA
CATKDTTLHTDTQYF
TGTGCCACGAAGGACACCACCCTCCACACAGATACGCAGTATTTT
>TRBJ1-4|TRBD1|TRBV6-5|13|NA
CATNRGIDEKLFF
TGTGCCACCAACAGGGGAATAGATGAAAAACTGTTTTTT
>TRBJ1-1|TRBD1|TRBV5-1|16|NA
CASSHGQGTADTEAFF
TGCGCCAGCAGCCACGGACAGGGGACGGCGGACACTGAAGCTTTCTTT
>TRBJ1-1|TRBD1|TRBV29-1|14|NA
CSVVTGALNTEAFF
TGCAGCGTTGTTACAGGGGCTCTGAACACTGAAGCTTTCTTT
>TRBJ1-6|TRBD1|TRBV2|15|NA
CASSEGHRGNSPLHF
TGTGCCAGCAGTGAGGGGCACAGGGGTAATTCACCCCTCCACTTT
>TRBJ2-7|NA|TRBV7-2|13|NA
CASSVDYSYEQYF
TGTGCCAGCAGCGTGGACTACTCCTACGAGCAGTACTTC
>TRBJ2-3|TRBD1|TRBV4-2|14|NA
CASSPGQGTDTQYF
TGTGCCAGCAGCCCAGGACAGGGAACAGATACGCAGTATTTT
>TRBJ1-5|NA|TRBV28|14|NA
CASSSGESAQPQHF
TGTGCCAGCAGTTCAGGGGAATCCGCTCAGCCCCAGCATTTT
>TRBJ2-2|NA|TRBV19|13|NA
CASSSTATGELFF
TGTGCCAGTAGTTCCACAGCCACCGGGGAGCTGTTTTTT
>TRBJ1-2|TRBD1|TRBV10-3|14|few
CAISESDRVYGYTF
TGTGCCATCAGTGAGTCAGACAGGGTCTATGGCTACACCTTC
>TRBJ1-1|TRBD1|TRBV7-9|17|NA
CASSSNRGLSLNTEAFF
TGTGCCAGCAGCTCAAACAGGGGGCTAAGCCTGAACACTGAAGCTTTCTTT
>TRBJ2-1|TRBD2|TRBV7-7|16|few
CASSVRLADTYNEQFF
TGTGCCAGCAGCGTGCGACTAGCGGACACCTACAATGAGCAGTTCTTC
>TRBJ2-5|NA|TRBV21-1|13|once
CASTKPQGGTQYF
TGTGCCAGCACGAAACCACAGGGGGGGACCCAGTACTTC
>TRBJ2-3|NA|TRBV3-1/TRBV3-2|12|once
CASSLSTDTQYF
TGTGCCAGCAGCCTAAGCACAGATACGCAGTATTTT
>TRBJ1-5|NA|TRBV6-1|18|NA
CASSEVIGSSYSNQPQHF
TGTGCCAGCAGTGAAGTAATAGGGAGCAGTTATAGCAATCAGCCCCAGCATTTT
>TRBJ2-7|TRBD2|TRBV7-9|14|NA
CASNSKGTRDEQYF
TGTGCCAGCAACTCTAAGGGGACTAGGGATGAGCAGTACTTC
>TRBJ2-3|NA|TRBV5-1|14|NA
CASSAGNVADTQYF
TGCGCCAGCAGCGCAGGGAATGTTGCAGATACGCAGTATTTT
>TRBJ2-5|TRBD2|TRBV20-1|15|NA
CSASAGGGWQETQYF
TGCAGTGCTAGTGCGGGGGGAGGTTGGCAAGAGACCCAGTACTTC
>TRBJ2-1|TRBD2|TRBV7-9|19|NA
CASSLAQLAGATWDNEQFF
TGTGCCAGCAGCTTAGCGCAACTAGCGGGGGCCACTTGGGACAATGAGCAGTTCTTC
>TRBJ2-2|NA|TRBV2|15|NA
CASSPGVANTGELFF
TGTGCCAGCAGCCCCGGGGTAGCGAACACCGGGGAGCTGTTTTTT
>TRBJ2-5|NA|TRBV5-1|13|NA
CASSLQGQETQYF
TGCGCCAGCAGCTTGCAGGGACAAGAGACCCAGTACTTC
>TRBJ2-1|NA|TRBV7-9|16|NA
CASSLVAGAPYNEQFF
TGTGCCAGCAGCTTAGTGGCAGGGGCCCCATACAATGAGCAGTTCTTC
>TRBJ1-3|TRBD1|TRBV6-5|15|NA
CASSTPGQGRNTIYF
TGTGCCAGCAGTACCCCCGGACAGGGACGAAACACCATATATTTT
>TRBJ1-5|TRBD1|TRBV6-5|14|NA
CASSRDSLNQPQHF
TGTGCCAGCAGTCGGGACAGTCTAAATCAGCCCCAGCATTTT
>TRBJ2-3|TRBD1|TRBV5-1|16|NA
CASSLSQGAVTDTQYF
TGCGCCAGCAGCTTGTCCCAGGGGGCCGTCACAGATACGCAGTATTTT
>TRBJ2-5|TRBD2|TRBV29-1|14|NA
CSYTRRGAQETQYF
TGCAGCTACACGAGGCGGGGGGCCCAAGAGACCCAGTACTTC
>TRBJ1-1|TRBD1|TRBV10-1|13|NA
CASSEGGYTEAFF
TGCGCCAGCAGTGAAGGGGGCTACACTGAAGCTTTCTTT
>TRBJ1-5|NA|TRBV19|16|NA
CASSIQGPWAPQPQHF
TGTGCCAGTAGTATCCAGGGCCCCTGGGCGCCCCAGCCCCAGCATTTT
>TRBJ1-6|NA|TRBV18|15|NA
CASSRESPNNSPLHF
TGTGCCAGCTCCCGAGAGAGCCCTAATAATTCACCCCTCCACTTT
>TRBJ1-1|TRBD1|TRBV5-1|15|once
CASRGTGDEFTEAFF
TGCGCCAGCAGGGGGACAGGGGACGAGTTCACTGAAGCTTTCTTT
>TRBJ1-1|NA|TRBV9|16|NA
CASSVGGGDLNTEAFF
TGTGCCAGCAGCGTAGGCGGTGGGGACTTGAACACTGAAGCTTTCTTT
>TRBJ2-3|NA|TRBV7-9|11|NA
CASSQADTQYF
TGTGCCAGCAGCCAGGCAGATACGCAGTATTTT